The 29 T cell receptor beta chains in this list originate from one sample, sequenced in a study of blood T cells in healthy people across ages. A J-beta primer mix and a sample-barcoded 5' primer were used in a second PCR of roughly 6 to 12 cycles. TCRdb re-analysed the 5' RACE reads in MiXCR, keeping a single row per CDR3 protein. Altogether nearly 800,000 distinct CDR3 sequences are present, about 56% being singletons, with the ten largest covering around a quarter. Sequencing was done on a sample of blood. These receptors originate from a man aged 40-49 years in good health.

V usage is TRBV12-3 or TRBV12-4 and J usage is TRBJ2-7; D perhaps matches TRBD1 (5 bases). CDR3 length: 14 residues. The V end lost 3 bases, the J end lost 2 bases, and 11 bases lay between the germline ends. DNA for the CDR3: TGTGCCAGCAGTTTGTTCAGGGAACCCTACGAGCAGTACTTC. Translating gives CASSLFREPYEQYF.

J is TRBJ2-5 and V is TRBV9; D perhaps matches TRBD2 (5 bases). Judging by the DNA end, TRBJ2-7 fits better; the J call may be wrong. Germline CDR1 and CDR2: SGDLS and YYNGEE. The CDR3 is 15 residues long. The CDR3 loop is CASSVELVAVDEQYF. CDR3 DNA: TGTGCCAGCAGCGTAGAACTAGTTGCAGTCGACGAGCAGTACTTC.

This clonotype was detected once. A much larger clone lies a single base off, so this may be a read error. V and J are TRBV20-1 and TRBJ2-3; D is unresolved. Trimming pared 6 bases from V and 0 bases from J, leaving 16 bases between. The CDR3 loop spans 15 amino acids. Germline V gene lookup returns CDR1 DFQATT and CDR2 SNEGSKA (reference sequence). CDR3 nucleotide sequence: TGCAGTGCCGCCCGTAACGGCTCTAGCACAGATACGCAGTATTTT. Protein product: CSAARNGSSTDTQYF.

This sequence joins TRBV6-5 and TRBJ1-2; 9 bases line up with TRBD1. Per the germline V gene, CDR1 is MNHEY and CDR2 is SVGAGI. Trimming removed 5 bases from V and 4 bases from J; junction bases left unmatched: 11. This CDR3 has 16 residues. Here the CDR3 reads CASSRSGQGGPYGYTF. DNA for the CDR3: TGTGCCAGCAGTCGCTCGGGACAGGGTGGCCCCTATGGCTACACCTTC.

This rearrangement joins TRBV3-1 to TRBJ2-1; perhaps TRBD1 as D (5 bases). The CDR3 runs 17 residues. CDR1 is LGHDT and CDR2 is YNNKEL in the germline V gene (reference sequence). Between the trimmed V and J ends, which lost 1 base and 4 bases, there was a span of 17 bases. The CDR3 nucleotides are TGTGCCAGCAGCCAAGGGGAAGGGGTATTTCGATACAATGAGCAGTTCTTC. The encoded protein is CASSQGEGVFRYNEQFF.

This clonotype was detected only once. This chain uses TRBV9 with TRBJ2-1; 7 bases align to TRBD2. This CDR3 is 15 amino acids long. Germline V gives CDR1 SGDLS, CDR2 YYNGEE. V was pared by 3 bases and J by 5 bases, with 8 bases of the junction left unmatched. The CDR3 loop is CASSGAQRDHNEQFF. CDR3 bases: TGTGCCAGCAGCGGAGCTCAGCGGGACCACAATGAGCAGTTCTTC.

In its sample, this clonotype was seen once. The rearrangement joins TRBV29-1 to TRBJ1-1; no definite D call. Trimming took 2 bases from V and 1 from J, leaving 8 bases between them. The length of the CDR3 is 13 residues. CDR1 and CDR2 (germline): SQVTM, ANQGSEA. Here the CDR3 DNA reads TGCAGCGTTGAATCTAACGGGAACACTGAAGCTTTCTTT. It translates to CSVESNGNTEAFF.

This clonotype was recorded once. The rearrangement joins TRBV28 to TRBJ1-3; D remains ambiguous. Trimming shortened V by 4 bases and J by 0 bases, and 10 bases separated the two germline ends. Germline V gene sequence: CDR1 MDHEN, CDR2 SYDVKM. The CDR3 totals 15 residues. CDR3 protein: CASSSYSTSGNTIYF. CDR3 sequence (DNA): TGTGCCAGCAGTTCCTACAGTACCTCTGGAAACACCATATATTTT.

As to this clonotype: One junction end does not reproduce the germline sequence, and a read error may be involved. The chain carries TRBV28 and TRBJ2-1; no clear D. The CDR3 covers 12 residues. Germline loops: CDR1 MDHEN, CDR2 SYDVKM. CDR3 protein: CVSSLRPGEQFF. CDR3 in DNA: TGTGTCAGCAGTTTGCGCCCCGGGGAGCAGTTCTTC.

This clonotype showed up many times. The chain is built from TRBV20-1 and TRBJ2-5, with D possibly called TRBD1 or TRBD2 (5 bases each). Germline V gene sequence: CDR1 DFQATT, CDR2 SNEGSKA (reference sequence). The CDR3 runs to 14 residues. Trimming pared 5 bases from V and 2 bases from J, leaving 15 bases between. CDR3 residues: CSARTGTSQETQYF. CDR3 sequence (DNA): TGCAGTGCTCGGACCGGGACGAGTCAAGAGACCCAGTACTTC.

The chain has TRBV28 and TRBJ2-3; a possible D gene is TRBD1 (5 bases). The CDR3 totals 15 residues. CDR1 MDHEN and CDR2 SYDVKM come from the germline V gene. V lost 5 bases, J lost 1 base, and 13 bases lay in between. CDR3 loop: CASSPSGAGTDTQYF. Written as DNA, the CDR3 is TGTGCCAGCAGTCCTAGTGGGGCTGGCACAGATACGCAGTATTTT.

On this clonotype: Sequence at one end of the junction differs from germline and may be a read error. The rearrangement links TRBV12-3 or TRBV12-4 to TRBJ1-2; TRBD1 aligns across 11 bases. The CDR3 is made up of 14 amino acids. The CDR3 DNA reads as TGTGCCAGCAGTGCCCGGACAGGGGGCTATGGCTGCACCTTC. It is translated as CASSARTGGYGCTF.

CDR3 in DNA: TGCAGTGCTATCCCTTTAGTGATAGGACTAGCCTCGGAAGAGACCCAGTACTTC. It translates to CSAIPLVIGLASEETQYF. The chain joins TRBV20-1 to TRBJ2-5; 8 nucleotides align to TRBD2. The germline V gene encodes CDR1 DFQATT and CDR2 SNEGSKA (reference sequence). The CDR3 is made up of 18 amino acids. The V and J ends lost 4 bases and 3 bases, in that order; junction bases with no gene match: 19.

V usage is TRBV5-1 and J usage is TRBJ1-6; unclear D gene. The CDR3 covers 13 residues. The V end was cut by 4 bases, the J end by 10 bases, with 12 bases between. From germline, CDR1 is SGHRS and CDR2 YFSETQ. The CDR3 nucleotides read TGCGCCAGCAGCGACACGCCCGGATCACCCCTCCACTTT. This gives the protein CASSDTPGSPLHF.

The chain employs TRBV6-5 and TRBJ2-7; D may match TRBD1 or TRBD2 (5 bases each). The V end lost 7 bases, the J end lost 3 bases, and 7 bases lay between the germline ends. The germline V gene encodes CDR1 MNHEY and CDR2 SVGAGI. The CDR3 contains 11 residues. The CDR3 nucleotides read TGTGCCAGCATGGGGGTCTACGAGCAGTACTTC. This translates into CASMGVYEQYF.

The chain links TRBV28 to TRBJ2-7; 10 bases match TRBD1. The CDR3 runs to 15 residues. The germline V gene has CDR1 MDHEN and CDR2 SYDVKM. J gave up 7 bases and V 8 bases, and 14 bases lay outside the gene matches. The CDR3 DNA is TGTGCCAGCTCCAATCCGGGACAGGGGACATCGGAGCAGTACTTC. Its protein product is CASSNPGQGTSEQYF.

The chain carries TRBV24-1 and TRBJ2-3, with D perhaps matching TRBD1 (6 bases). Trimming stripped 2 bases from V and 4 bases from J, with 18 bases between. The CDR3 loop spans 17 amino acids. CDR1 and CDR2 from the germline V gene are KGHDR and SFDVKD. The CDR3 is CATSDWVTGRGADTQYF. In DNA form, the CDR3 reads TGTGCCACCAGTGATTGGGTTACAGGGCGAGGGGCAGATACGCAGTATTTT.

The V call is TRBV20-1, the J call TRBJ2-5; TRBD2 is a possible D gene (6 bases). Germline assignment: CDR1 DFQATT and CDR2 SNEGSKA (reference sequence). Trimming shortened V by 0 bases and J by 2 bases, and 16 bases separated the two germline ends. There are 16 residues in the CDR3. DNA for the CDR3: TGCAGTGCTAGAGATTTGGAGGGGATGGTGCAAGAGACCCAGTACTTC. Translation: CSARDLEGMVQETQYF.

The chain joins TRBV5-1 to TRBJ2-1; 10 nucleotides line up with TRBD1. Germline V lookup: CDR1 SGHRS, CDR2 YFSETQ. The trim removed 5 bases at V and 8 bases at J, leaving 10 bases unmatched. CDR3 length equals 15 residues. The CDR3 DNA sequence: TGCGCCAGCAGGGACGGGACAGGGGCATCCCATGAGCAGTTCTTC. Protein sequence: CASRDGTGASHEQFF. Full variable domain (outside the CDR3, taken from reference TRBV5-1 and TRBJ2-1): KAGVTQTPRYLIKTRGQQVTLSCSPISGHRSVSWYQQTPGQGLQFLFEYFSETQRNKGNFPGRFSGRQFSNSRSEMNVSTLELGDSALYLCASRDGTGASHEQFFGPGTRLTVL.

This chain connects TRBV12-3 or TRBV12-4 to TRBJ2-2; D gene ambiguous. CDR3 length equals 15 residues. V was pared by 1 base and J by 4 bases, with 10 bases between. DNA for the CDR3: TGTGCCAGCAGTTTAGGGTCGTCGATCACCGGGGAGCTGTTTTTT. It encodes CASSLGSSITGELFF.

This clonotype was counted a few times. The CDR3 DNA sequence: TGCAGCGTTGGGCCTAGCGGGTCCTATGAGCAGTTCTTC. Encoded protein: CSVGPSGSYEQFF. The J gene is TRBJ2-1, the V gene TRBV29-1; 8 positions match TRBD2. This CDR3 has 13 residues. CDR1 and CDR2 (germline): SQVTM, ANQGSEA. V lost 4 bases to trimming and J lost 8 bases; unmatched junction nucleotides: 7.

The chain carries TRBV24-1 and TRBJ1-1; TRBD1 matches at 7 bases. The trim removed 3 bases at V and 8 bases at J, leaving 5 bases unmatched. Germline CDR1 and CDR2: KGHDR and SFDVKD. The CDR3 has 13 residues. CDR3 DNA sequence: TGTGCCACCAGTGATCGGACAGGCCTAGAAGCTTTCTTT. This sequence encodes CATSDRTGLEAFF.

This sequence joins TRBV6-6 and TRBJ2-5; no reliable D call. Trimming stripped 5 bases from V and 5 bases from J, with 6 bases between. Germline V gives CDR1 MNHNY, CDR2 SVGAGI (reference sequence). CDR3 size: 11 residues. CDR3 sequence reads: CASSTMETQYF. CDR3 in DNA: TGTGCCAGCAGTACGATGGAGACCCAGTACTTC.

The gene calls are TRBV6-5 and TRBJ1-1; 7 bases align to TRBD1. The CDR3 length is 16 residues. Losses at the gene ends were 6 bases for V and 0 bases for J; bases not matched to a gene: 10. Per the germline V gene, CDR1 is MNHEY and CDR2 is SVGAGI. CDR3 loop: CASRYTGATMNTEAFF. Here the CDR3 DNA reads TGTGCCAGCAGATATACAGGGGCCACCATGAACACTGAAGCTTTCTTT.

This clonotype was picked up one time. The V gene is TRBV6-5, the J gene TRBJ1-2; D might be TRBD1 (5 bases). V was trimmed by 5 bases and J by 7 bases, leaving 14 bases between them. Germline CDR1 MNHEY, CDR2 SVGAGI. The CDR3 runs to 13 residues. CDR3: CASSANRIRGYTF. In DNA form, the CDR3 reads TGTGCCAGCAGTGCAAACAGGATTCGTGGCTACACCTTC.

V usage is TRBV20-1 and J usage is TRBJ2-3; D is possibly TRBD1 (6 bases). The CDR3 is 15 residues long. Germline CDR1 reads DFQATT; CDR2 reads SNEGSKA (reference sequence). V was trimmed by 5 bases and J by 3 bases, leaving 18 bases between them. The CDR3 protein is CSAEPQGSRTDTQYF. In DNA form, the CDR3 reads TGCAGTGCTGAGCCACAGGGTAGTAGGACAGATACGCAGTATTTT.

Notes on this clonotype: Since a much larger clone is just one base distant, this may be a read error. The gene calls are TRBV5-1 and TRBJ2-3, with D tentatively TRBD1 (6 bases). The CDR3 covers 15 residues. Germline CDR1 is SGHRS and CDR2 is YFSETQ. Between the trimmed V and J ends, which lost 4 bases and 3 bases, there was a span of 15 bases. CDR3 sequence reads: CASSPRDTGTDTQYF. The CDR3 DNA is TGCGCCAGCAGCCCGAGGGACACCGGGACAGATACGCAGTATTTT.

The CDR3 spells CASSESTGESTDTQHF. Written as DNA, the CDR3 is TGTGCCAGCAGTGAATCGACAGGGGAGAGCACAGATACGCAGCATTTT. This chain joins TRBV27 and TRBJ2-3; TRBD1 matches at 8 bases. The DNA end is a closer match to TRBJ1-5, so the J assignment may be wrong. The CDR3 is 16 amino acids. Germline assignment: CDR1 MNHEY and CDR2 SMNVEV (reference sequence).

The J gene is TRBJ2-7, the V gene TRBV6-5, with 7 positions matching TRBD1. CDR1 is MNHEY and CDR2 is SVGAGI in the germline V gene. V lost 5 bases and J lost 3; bases outside the gene matches: 4. CDR3 length: 13 amino acids. CDR3 in amino acids: CASSRGQHYEQYF. The CDR3 DNA follows: TGTGCCAGCAGTCGGGGACAGCACTACGAGCAGTACTTC.